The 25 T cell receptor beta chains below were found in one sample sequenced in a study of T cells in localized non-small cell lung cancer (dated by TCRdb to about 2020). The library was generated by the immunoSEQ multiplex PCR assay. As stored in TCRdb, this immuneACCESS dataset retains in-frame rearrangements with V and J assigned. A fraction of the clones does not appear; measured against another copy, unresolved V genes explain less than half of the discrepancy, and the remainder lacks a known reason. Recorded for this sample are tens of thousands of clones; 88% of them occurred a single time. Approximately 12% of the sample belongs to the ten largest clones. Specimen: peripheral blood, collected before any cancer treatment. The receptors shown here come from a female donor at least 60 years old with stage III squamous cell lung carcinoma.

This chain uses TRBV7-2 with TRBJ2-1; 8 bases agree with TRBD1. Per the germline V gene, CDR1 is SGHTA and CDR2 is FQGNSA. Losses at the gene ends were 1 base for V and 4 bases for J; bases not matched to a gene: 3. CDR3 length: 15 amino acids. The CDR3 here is CASSLGTGLYNEQFF. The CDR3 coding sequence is TGTGCCAGCAGCTTAGGGACAGGGTTATACAATGAGCAGTTCTTC.

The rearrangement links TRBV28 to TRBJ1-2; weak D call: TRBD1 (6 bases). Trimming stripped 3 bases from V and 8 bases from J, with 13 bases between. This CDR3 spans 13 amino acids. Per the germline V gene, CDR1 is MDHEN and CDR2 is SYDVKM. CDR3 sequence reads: CASSLSGRGGYTF. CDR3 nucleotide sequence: TGTGCCAGCAGTTTGTCTGGCAGGGGAGGCTACACCTTC.

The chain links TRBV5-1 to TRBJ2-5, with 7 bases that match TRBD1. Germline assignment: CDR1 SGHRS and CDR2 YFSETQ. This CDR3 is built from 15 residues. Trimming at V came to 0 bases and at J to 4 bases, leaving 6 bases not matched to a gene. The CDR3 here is CASSLAGRGPETQYF. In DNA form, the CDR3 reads TGCGCCAGCAGCTTGGCGGGTAGGGGGCCAGAGACCCAGTACTTC.

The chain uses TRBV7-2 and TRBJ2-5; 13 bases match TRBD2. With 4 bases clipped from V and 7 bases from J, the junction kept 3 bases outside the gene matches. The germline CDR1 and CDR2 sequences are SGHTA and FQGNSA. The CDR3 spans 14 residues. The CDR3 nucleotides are TGTGCCAGCAGCTCCCGACTAGCGGGGGGGACCCAGTACTTC. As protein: CASSSRLAGGTQYF.

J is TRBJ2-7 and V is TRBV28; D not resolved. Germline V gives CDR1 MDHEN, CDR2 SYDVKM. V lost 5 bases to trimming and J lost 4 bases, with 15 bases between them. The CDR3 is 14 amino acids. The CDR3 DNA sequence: TGTGCCAGCAGTGGGCCGTTGGGGTTTTACGAGCAGTACTTC. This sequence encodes CASSGPLGFYEQYF.

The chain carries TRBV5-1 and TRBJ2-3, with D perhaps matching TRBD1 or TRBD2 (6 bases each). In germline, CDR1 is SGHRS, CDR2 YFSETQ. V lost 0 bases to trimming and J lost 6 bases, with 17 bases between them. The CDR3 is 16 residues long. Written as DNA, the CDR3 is TGCGCCAGCAGCTTGGGCGGGGCAGGGGTAAGGGATACGCAGTATTTT. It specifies CASSLGGAGVRDTQYF.

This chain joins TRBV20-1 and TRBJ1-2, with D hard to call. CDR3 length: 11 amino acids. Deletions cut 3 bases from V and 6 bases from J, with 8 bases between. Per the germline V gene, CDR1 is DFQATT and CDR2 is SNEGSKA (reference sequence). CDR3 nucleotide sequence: TGCAGTGCTAGTGGCCAGGATGGCTACACCTTC. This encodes CSASGQDGYTF.

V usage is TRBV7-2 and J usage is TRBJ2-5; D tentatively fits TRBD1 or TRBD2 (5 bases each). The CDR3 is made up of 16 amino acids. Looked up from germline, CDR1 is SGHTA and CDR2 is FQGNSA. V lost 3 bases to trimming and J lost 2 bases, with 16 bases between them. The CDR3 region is CASSLGVGAGQETQYF. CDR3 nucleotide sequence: TGTGCCAGCAGCTTGGGGGTAGGCGCCGGTCAAGAGACCCAGTACTTC.

The CDR3 loop reads CASSKQGFQETQYF. Here the CDR3 DNA reads TGTGCCAGCAGCAAGCAGGGGTTCCAAGAGACCCAGTACTTC. V is TRBV14 and J is TRBJ2-5, with D perhaps matching TRBD1 (6 bases). V was clipped by 5 bases and J by 1 base, with 11 bases between them. Germline CDR1 SGHDN, CDR2 FVKESK. The CDR3 loop spans 14 amino acids.

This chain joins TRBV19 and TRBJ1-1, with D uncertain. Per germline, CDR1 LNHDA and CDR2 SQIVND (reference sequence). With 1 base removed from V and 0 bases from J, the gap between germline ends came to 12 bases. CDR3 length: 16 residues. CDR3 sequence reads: CASSIAPLGMNTEAFF. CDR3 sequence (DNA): TGTGCCAGTAGTATAGCCCCGTTGGGGATGAACACTGAAGCTTTCTTT.

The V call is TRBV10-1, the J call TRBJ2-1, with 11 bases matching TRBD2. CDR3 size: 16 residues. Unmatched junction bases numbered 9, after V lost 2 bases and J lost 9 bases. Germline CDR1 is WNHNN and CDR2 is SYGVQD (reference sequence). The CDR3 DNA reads TGCGCCAGCAGTGAGAGTCTAGCGGGAGGTCTCACTGAGCAGTTCTTC. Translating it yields CASSESLAGGLTEQFF.

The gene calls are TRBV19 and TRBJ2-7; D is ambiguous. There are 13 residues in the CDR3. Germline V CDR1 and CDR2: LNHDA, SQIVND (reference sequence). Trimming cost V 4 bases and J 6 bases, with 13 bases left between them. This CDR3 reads CASSTASGGEQYF. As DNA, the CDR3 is TGTGCCAGTAGTACCGCGTCGGGCGGCGAGCAGTACTTC.

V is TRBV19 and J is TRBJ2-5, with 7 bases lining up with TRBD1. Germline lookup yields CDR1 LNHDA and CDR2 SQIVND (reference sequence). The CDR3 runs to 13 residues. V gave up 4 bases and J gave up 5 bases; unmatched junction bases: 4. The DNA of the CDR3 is TGTGCCAGTAGTAGACAGGGCGGGGAGACCCAGTACTTC. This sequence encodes CASSRQGGETQYF.

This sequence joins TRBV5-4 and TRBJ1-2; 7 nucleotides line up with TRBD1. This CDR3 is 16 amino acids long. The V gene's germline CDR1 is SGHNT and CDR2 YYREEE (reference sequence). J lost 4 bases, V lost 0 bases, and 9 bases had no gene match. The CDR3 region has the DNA TGTGCCAGCAGCTTGGGGCAACAGGGGCGGGGCTATGGCTACACCTTC. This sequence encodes CASSLGQQGRGYGYTF.

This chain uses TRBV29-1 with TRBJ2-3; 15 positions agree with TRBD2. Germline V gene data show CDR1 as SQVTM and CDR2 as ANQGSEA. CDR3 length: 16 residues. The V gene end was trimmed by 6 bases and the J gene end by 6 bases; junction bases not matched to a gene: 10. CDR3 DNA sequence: TGCAGCGTGGGGGGGACTAGCGGGAGGCGGCGTGATACGCAGTATTTT. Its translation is CSVGGTSGRRRDTQYF.

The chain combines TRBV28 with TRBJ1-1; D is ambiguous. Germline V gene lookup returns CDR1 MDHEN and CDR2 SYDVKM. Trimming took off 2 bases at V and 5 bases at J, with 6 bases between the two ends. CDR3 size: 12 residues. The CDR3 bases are TGTGCCAGCAGTTTAGGCGAGACTGAAGCTTTCTTT. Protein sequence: CASSLGETEAFF.

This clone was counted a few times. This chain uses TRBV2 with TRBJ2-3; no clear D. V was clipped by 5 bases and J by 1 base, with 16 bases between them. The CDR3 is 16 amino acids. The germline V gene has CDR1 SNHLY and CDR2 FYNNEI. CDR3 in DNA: TGTGCCAGCAGTTACGACCCTAACTGGGGCACAGATACGCAGTATTTT. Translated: CASSYDPNWGTDTQYF.

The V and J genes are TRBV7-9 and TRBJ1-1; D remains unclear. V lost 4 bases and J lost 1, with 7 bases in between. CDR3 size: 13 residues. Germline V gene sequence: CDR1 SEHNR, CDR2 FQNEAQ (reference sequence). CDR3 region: CASSSQTNTEAFF. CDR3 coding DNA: TGTGCCAGCAGCTCACAGACGAACACTGAAGCTTTCTTT.

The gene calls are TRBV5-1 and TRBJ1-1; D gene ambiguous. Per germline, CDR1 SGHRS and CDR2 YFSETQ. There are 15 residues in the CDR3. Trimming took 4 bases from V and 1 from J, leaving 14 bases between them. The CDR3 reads CASSGNGLENTEAFF. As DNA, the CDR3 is TGCGCCAGCAGCGGAAACGGACTGGAGAACACTGAAGCTTTCTTT.

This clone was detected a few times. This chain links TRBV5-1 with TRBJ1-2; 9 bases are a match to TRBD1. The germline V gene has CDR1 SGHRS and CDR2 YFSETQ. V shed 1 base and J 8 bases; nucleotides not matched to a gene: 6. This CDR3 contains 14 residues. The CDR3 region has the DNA TGCGCCAGCAGCTTGACAGGGGGCGTAGAAGGCTACACCTTC. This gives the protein CASSLTGGVEGYTF.

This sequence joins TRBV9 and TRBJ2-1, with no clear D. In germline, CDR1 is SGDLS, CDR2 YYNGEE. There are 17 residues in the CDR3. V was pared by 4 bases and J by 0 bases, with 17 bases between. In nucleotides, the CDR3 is TGTGCCAGCAGCCAAGGCCCCAGTTATAGCTCCTACAATGAGCAGTTCTTC. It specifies CASSQGPSYSSYNEQFF.

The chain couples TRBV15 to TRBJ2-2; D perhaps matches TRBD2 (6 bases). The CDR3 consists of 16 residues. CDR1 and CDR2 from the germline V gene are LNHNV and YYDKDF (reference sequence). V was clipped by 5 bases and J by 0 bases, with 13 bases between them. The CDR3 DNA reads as TGTGCCACCAGCCCCAGCGGGCGGCCGAACACCGGGGAGCTGTTTTTT. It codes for CATSPSGRPNTGELFF.

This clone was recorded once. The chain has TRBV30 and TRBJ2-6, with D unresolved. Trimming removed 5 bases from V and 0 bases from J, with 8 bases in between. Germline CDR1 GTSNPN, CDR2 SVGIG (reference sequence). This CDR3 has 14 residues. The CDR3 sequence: CAWELPSGANVLTF. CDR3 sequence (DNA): TGTGCCTGGGAGCTCCCCTCTGGGGCCAACGTCCTGACTTTC.

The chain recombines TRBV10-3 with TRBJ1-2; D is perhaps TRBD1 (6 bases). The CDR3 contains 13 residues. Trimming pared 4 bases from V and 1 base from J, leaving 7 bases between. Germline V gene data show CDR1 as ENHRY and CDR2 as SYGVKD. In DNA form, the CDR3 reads TGTGCCATCAGTGTGGACAGTAACTATGGCTACACCTTC. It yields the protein CAISVDSNYGYTF.

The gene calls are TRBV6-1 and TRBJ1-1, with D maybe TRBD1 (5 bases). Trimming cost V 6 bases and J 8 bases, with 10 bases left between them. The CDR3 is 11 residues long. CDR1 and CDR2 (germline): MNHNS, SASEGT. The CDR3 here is CASRWTFEAFF. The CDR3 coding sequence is TGTGCCAGCAGATGGACATTCGAAGCTTTCTTT.